The rows below give T cell receptor beta chains drawn from one sample of a study of T cell responses to AZD1222 COVID-19 vaccine. Measured with immunoSEQ multiplex PCR; TCRdb has only the in-frame clones, and not every one. The table has around 130,000 clones, 70% to 90% seen once. The sample here was peripheral blood, taken 28 days after the second AZD1222 dose. Receptors were obtained from an adult who received the AZD1222 COVID-19 vaccine. CDR3s include the opening cysteine and the closing phenylalanine or tryptophan. Clone size is not always given. Where it is, it says once, few, many or a class for expanded clones.

14 | . | TRBV9 | CASSVGSLGSPLHF
16 | . | TRBV7-8 | CASNNLGLLNTGELFF
15 | once | TRBV3-1/TRBV3-2 | CASSHPLGVNSPLHF
15 | . | TRBV15 | CATSRAPGQQETQYF
15 | . | TRBV5-1 | CASSGREGVRTEAFF
14 | . | TRBV9 | CASSPRDGNYGYTF
14 | . | TRBV19 | CASSRDSGTGELFF
12 | . | TRBV27 | CASGPWPYEQYF
13 | . | TRBV6-5 | CASSSRGTYEQYF
15 | . | TRBV4-2 | CASSLRLAGSDEQYF
14 | . | TRBV7-9 | CASSSGRGSYEQYF
12 | once | TRBV27 | CASRAGERGYTF
17 | . | TRBV4-2 | CASSQEFEGAVNQPQHF
14 | . | TRBV7-2 | CASSPDRGRNTIYF
11 | few | TRBV2 | CASSWTVEAFF
15 | . | TRBV6-5 | CASISLGGGGNEQFF
16 | . | TRBV3-1/TRBV3-2 | CASSQSSTGGGYGYTF
13 | once | TRBV30 | CAWSGGGDETQYF
15 | few | TRBV19 | CASSIVSYSNQPQHF
13 | . | TRBV5-1 | CASSSGTVGEQYF
14 | few | TRBV5-1 | CASSLGQGDQPQHF
14 | . | TRBV5-1 | CASSLDVEGYGYTF
16 | once | TRBV7-2 | CASSILAGGPQETQYF
14 | . | TRBV19 | CASRSGRNNQPQHF
14 | . | TRBV4-1 | CASSQGQRDTEAFF
13 | . | TRBV18 | CASSPHQDNEQYF
15 | . | TRBV4-3 | CASSQGDRANYGYTF
14 | . | TRBV30 | CAWRQTGRNSPLHF
12 | . | TRBV12-3/TRBV12-4 | CASRVAPTEAFF
16 | . | TRBV18 | CASSPPSAGSFYEQYF
14 | . | TRBV5-5 | CASSPTGYQETQYF
11 | . | TRBV29-1 | CSVENRDEAFF
16 | few | TRBV2 | CASSVQTTRPGSPLHF